This is a list of T cell receptor beta chains from one sample in a study of T cell responses to AZD1222 COVID-19 vaccine. The repertoire was sequenced with immunoSEQ multiplex PCR; TCRdb's copy has only in-frame clones and lacks some. The sample shows approximately 150,000 clones, approximately 93% of them seen only once. The sample consisted of peripheral blood, taken after recovery from COVID-19. The receptors shown here come from an adult who had recovered from COVID-19. Both conserved end residues are part of each CDR3. D genes are given only for firm matches. Rows may omit the clone size; those that give it use once, few, many or a size class.

V,size,J,length,D,DNA,CDR3
TRBV18,once,TRBJ2-7,14,TRBD1,TGTGCCAGCTCACCCCCAACAGGGGCCTACGAGCAGTACTTC,CASSPPTGAYEQYF
TRBV5-1,NA,TRBJ2-2,16,NA,TGCGCCAGCAGTTTGGGGATTAAGGACAACACCGGGGAGCTGTTTTTT,CASSLGIKDNTGELFF
TRBV7-9,NA,TRBJ2-1,14,TRBD2,TGTGCCAGCAGCGGGGGACTAGCGGGAGTTGAGCAGTTCTTC,CASSGGLAGVEQFF
TRBV29-1,NA,TRBJ1-1,14,TRBD1,TGCAGCGTTGACCCGACAGGGAGGGACACTGAAGCTTTCTTT,CSVDPTGRDTEAFF
TRBV5-1,NA,TRBJ2-1,14,TRBD2,TGCGCCAGCAGCTTGGGACTAGCGGGAAATGAGCAGTTCTTC,CASSLGLAGNEQFF
TRBV6-5,NA,TRBJ1-2,14,NA,TGTGCCAGCGGGGCTGCCAACCACCCTAACGGCTACACCTTC,CASGAANHPNGYTF
TRBV7-3,NA,TRBJ2-2,16,TRBD2,TGTGCCAGCAGCTTACTAGCGGGAGGGAACACCGGGGAGCTGTTTTTT,CASSLLAGGNTGELFF
TRBV5-1,once,TRBJ1-1,16,NA,TGCGCCAGCAGCTTGGGGCCAGGGAATGAGAACACTGAAGCTTTCTTT,CASSLGPGNENTEAFF
TRBV6-1,NA,TRBJ2-3,15,NA,TGTGCCAGCAGTGATGGACGGGGAGCCACAGATACGCAGTATTTT,CASSDGRGATDTQYF
TRBV28,NA,TRBJ1-6,15,NA,TGTGCCAGCAGTACCCCAGGGGATGTGGGTTCACCCCTCCACTTT,CASSTPGDVGSPLHF
TRBV5-6,NA,TRBJ1-1,17,NA,TGTGCCAGCAGCGGACCGACAGGTCCTTCTATGAACACTGAAGCTTTCTTT,CASSGPTGPSMNTEAFF
TRBV4-2,NA,TRBJ1-2,11,NA,TGTGCCAGCAGCCAACTAGATGGCTACACCTTC,CASSQLDGYTF
TRBV28,NA,TRBJ2-3,15,NA,TGTGCCAGCACCTTCGGAGGGGAGCCTCCGGATACGCAGTATTTT,CASTFGGEPPDTQYF
TRBV4-2,NA,TRBJ2-7,14,NA,TGTGCCAGCAGCCAAGTCCTCGGGCACTACGAGCAGTACTTC,CASSQVLGHYEQYF
TRBV5-1,NA,TRBJ2-1,16,TRBD1,TGCGCCAGCAGCGGGGACAGGGGGCTAAACTACAATGAGCAGTTCTTC,CASSGDRGLNYNEQFF
TRBV30,NA,TRBJ2-3,14,TRBD2,TGTGCCTGGACAGGCGGGAGTTTCACAGATACGCAGTATTTT,CAWTGGSFTDTQYF
TRBV10-1,NA,TRBJ1-2,16,NA,TGCGCCAGCAGTGAGACCTTCACAGGGCCCAACTATGGCTACACCTTC,CASSETFTGPNYGYTF
TRBV20-1,once,TRBJ2-5,11,NA,TGCAGTGCTCCTCAGAGAGAGACCCAGTACTTC,CSAPQRETQYF
TRBV2,NA,TRBJ1-2,14,TRBD1,TGTGCCAGCAGTGTCGACAGGGGGCCCTATGGCTACACCTTC,CASSVDRGPYGYTF
TRBV3-1/TRBV3-2,NA,TRBJ2-5,13,NA,TGTGCCAGCAGCCCCAGGACTGTAGAGACCCAGTACTTC,CASSPRTVETQYF
TRBV6-5,NA,TRBJ1-6,12,NA,TGTGCCAGCAGGGTTGAAAAGTCACCCCTCCACTTT,CASRVEKSPLHF
TRBV2,NA,TRBJ1-2,14,NA,TGTGCCAGCAGTGAAGATAGGGGCCGGGGTGGCTACACCTTC,CASSEDRGRGGYTF
TRBV7-9,NA,TRBJ2-1,17,TRBD2,TGTGCCAGCAGCTTAGTAGTAACTAGCGGGAGGGCCCTCCCGAAGTTCTTC,CASSLVVTSGRALPKFF
TRBV9,NA,TRBJ2-7,15,TRBD1,TGTGCCAGCAGCGCGGCGGGACAGGGATCCTACGAGCAGTACTTC,CASSAAGQGSYEQYF
TRBV4-1,NA,TRBJ2-7,12,NA,TGCGCCAGCAGCCAAGGGAGCAGCCTACAGTACTTC,CASSQGSSLQYF
TRBV5-1,few,TRBJ1-5,17,TRBD1,TGCGCCAGCAGCTTGATCGGTCGGTCACAGGGGCTGCAGCCCCAGCATTTT,CASSLIGRSQGLQPQHF
TRBV4-1,NA,TRBJ1-2,14,NA,TGCGCCAGCAGCCAAGATGAGATACTTCTCGGCTACACCTTC,CASSQDEILLGYTF
TRBV5-1,NA,TRBJ1-4,15,NA,TGCGCCAGCAGCTCAAGCTTACATGTGAATGAAAAACTGTTTTTT,CASSSSLHVNEKLFF
TRBV24-1,NA,TRBJ2-1,15,TRBD1,TGTGCCACCAGTGATTCCGGACAGGGGGTACCTCGGCAGTTCTTC,CATSDSGQGVPRQFF
TRBV23-1,once,TRBJ2-1,20,NA,TGCGCCAGCAGTCAATCGGTGGGGGCGGGAAAAGAAAGCTCCTACAATGAGCAGTTCTTC,CASSQSVGAGKESSYNEQFF
TRBV28,NA,TRBJ2-6,13,NA,TGTGCCACAGGGGACTCTGGGGCCAACGTCCTGACTTTC,CATGDSGANVLTF
TRBV28,NA,TRBJ2-2,12,NA,TGTGCCAGCACGCGGCTGACCGGGGAGCTGTTTTTT,CASTRLTGELFF
TRBV15,NA,TRBJ2-7,14,NA,TGTGCCACCAGCAGAGGAGGATTAGCCGATGAGCAGTACTTC,CATSRGGLADEQYF
TRBV30,NA,TRBJ2-5,13,NA,TGTGCCTGGAGGACGACTAGGGGAGAGACCCAGTACTTC,CAWRTTRGETQYF
TRBV29-1,few,TRBJ1-5,15,NA,TGCAGCGTTGTGGTAGGTGGAAATAGCAATCAGCCCCAGCATTTT,CSVVVGGNSNQPQHF
TRBV19,NA,TRBJ2-2,15,NA,TGTGCCAGTAGTGGATTGGCCGGGAATACCGGGGAGCTGTTTTTT,CASSGLAGNTGELFF
TRBV19,NA,TRBJ2-2,14,NA,TGTGCCAGTTCCTTCACCGGGGCCACCGGGGAGCTGTTTTTT,CASSFTGATGELFF